The T cell receptor beta chain described here comes from a study of T cell responses to AZD1222 COVID-19 vaccine. Profiled with immunoSEQ multiplex PCR; TCRdb holds only in-frame clones, not every one. The sample carries about 180,000 clones, 90% recorded once. Trimming cost V 6 bases and J 1 base, with 13 bases left between them. The CDR3 contains 15 residues. Germline V gives CDR1 MNHEY, CDR2 SMNVEV (reference sequence). The clonotype comes from an adult in good health. The V call is TRBV27, the J call TRBJ1-3; a possible D gene is TRBD1 (6 bases). The sample in question was peripheral blood, obtained on day 0 of AZD1222 vaccination. The CDR3 DNA follows: TGTGCCAGCAGGGGGGGGCTTAATTCTGGAAACACCATATATTTT. This gives the protein CASRGGLNSGNTIYF.